This T cell receptor (beta chain) was sequenced in a study of shared clonotypes between healthy human individuals (dated by TCRdb to about 2020). The study in broad terms: The cohort included three men and a couple of women between 18 and 49 years of age. Per donor, three plates each were used for CD4 naive and CD4 memory, two for CD8 naive, and one for CD8 memory. Blood TCR repertoires of roughly 5 healthy adults were deeply sequenced to estimate repertoire size and the extent of clonotype sharing between individuals. Libraries were prepared and TCR repertoires were sequenced by different laboratories using diverse techniques, in order to increase sequencing depth and limit assay-specific biases. Each donor's leukapheresis produced roughly between roughly 0.85 and 10 billion PBMCs.

On the study overall, not on this receptor specifically: Incomplete sequencing was indicated by rarefaction of sorted-subset datasets, despite the large sequencing depth. Higher generation probabilities were observed for clonotypes shared by all four sorted-subset donors than for non-shared clonotypes. Estimated clonotype richness was generally larger for naive than for memory subsets. Sampling was restricted to blood, and TCR repertoires in tissue are likely to differ from TCR repertoires in blood. Sharing across several donors was observed for around 4.8% of naive CD4, over 3% of naive CD8, 2% to 2.5% of memory CD4, and around 0.44% of memory CD8 clonotypes. Because the study included a small number of donors, the genetic and exposure-history diversity represented was limited. Pairwise subsampling led to the expectation that sequencing depth would affect the degree of clonotype sharing among donors.

CD8 naive samples were CD45RO-negative cells positively selected for CCR7, giving a CD45RA+CCR7+ population that excluded TemRA cells. The donors were healthy, HIV-negative adults with no recently reported acute infections or vaccinations. Every donor was a Caucasian adult living in Nashville, Tennessee, USA. Blood was obtained by leukapheresis, after which PBMCs were separated by Ficoll-Histopaque density gradient centrifugation and cryopreserved in liquid nitrogen vapor phase. Analytical flow cytometry was used to check the purity and quantity of each magnetically sorted T cell population. Genomic DNA was isolated from every sorted fraction and measured by UV absorbance on a Nanodrop 2000c. Concerning this clone itself: Its antigen is currently not known. No quality values exist for individual bases; no much larger clone is one base distant.

V was cut back by 6 bases and J by 8 bases, leaving a gap of 19 bases between them. CDR1 and CDR2 are drawn from the germline V gene: MDHEN, SYDVKM. From the cysteine through the phenylalanine, the CDR3 covers 14 amino acids. Only the CDR3 region is kept as DNA, spanning 42 bases read in frame from base 1. TCR CDR3 regions were amplified from genomic DNA by multiplex PCR using the deep immunoSEQ assay. Extracted genomic DNA from each cell subset was distributed evenly across all wells of several immunoSEQ 96-well plates, and each plate was treated as a replicate. For sorted subsets, each replicate PCR was loaded with 200 to 250 ng genomic DNA, equivalent to 30,000 or so T cell genomes. Purified libraries were measured with a Qubit 3.0 fluorometer, size-checked on a Bioanalyzer 2100, and measured again with the KAPA Library Quantification kit. Every immunoSEQ 96-well plate was sequenced on a dedicated single-read 150-cycle Illumina NextSeq 550 flow cell. The source study handled its data this way. Because the immunoSEQ output held only junctional sequences and lacked quality scores, the filtering could not match the filtering applied to full-length reads. Sequences were annotated with PyIR, a Python wrapper for IgBLAST v1.9, using IMGT germline references to assign V/J genes and CDR3. Reads were removed for weak V/J assignments (E-value above 1e-6), missing CDR3, stop codons, out-of-frame junctions, or ambiguous translated residues. A V3J clonotype was defined by an identical inferred V gene, J gene, and CDR3 amino acid sequence. The percentage overlap between two repertoires was calculated by dividing the number of shared unique clonotypes by the size of the smaller repertoire. Three approaches were used to assess repertoire richness: RTK rarefaction, the Chao1 estimator, and Recon v2.1 estimates of unobserved clonotypes. Generation probabilities for all TCRbeta clonotypes obtained by the gDNA method from four donors were computed using OLGA. Held by TCRdb, this immuneACCESS table contains in-frame sequences only and omits some clones. Under half of the omission traces to an unresolved V gene where checked; the cause of the rest is unknown. The DNA gave D and trimming, while V, J and clone size come from that table. A total of more than 2 million clones appear in this sample, 80% to 95% of them only once. The ten largest account for about 1.7% of the sample.

The source of this sequence is a man aged 18 to 35 in good health. Some clones in this sample may be carry-over from other donors' samples. The V gene is TRBV28 and the J gene is TRBJ2-5, and possibly TRBD2, on 6 matching bases. Input material: naive CD8+ T cells from PBMCs. What the cell subset or site label conveys for this sample: CD45RA+CCR7+. CDR3 sequence: CASSSIGTPRTQYF. The nucleotide sequence reads as follows: TGTGCCAGCAGCTCTATAGGGACTCCAAGAACCCAGTACTTC.